This TCR beta chain came from a study of cytomegalovirus exposure and HLA in healthy donors. This PCR relied on a set of 60 Vbeta primers and 13 Jbeta primers. Sequencing used immunoSEQ multiplex PCR; TCRdb keeps in-frame clones, though not all of them. The repertoire holds approximately 54,000 clones, with about four fifths as singletons. A single count supports this clone. The length of the CDR3 is 14 residues. The germline V gene has CDR1 MNHEY and CDR2 SVGAGI. V was clipped by 10 bases and J by 8 bases; unmatched bases: 7. The sequencing input was PBMCs. The receptor was isolated from a woman between 18 and 29 years old in good health and CMV-seronegative. The rearrangement joins TRBV6-5 to TRBJ2-3; 15 bases are a match to TRBD2. The CDR3 loop is CAIGLAGGPGTQYF. DNA of the CDR3: TGTGCCATCGGACTAGCGGGAGGGCCGGGTACGCAGTATTTT.